One sample yielded the 25 T cell receptor beta chains listed below, sequenced in a study of CD8+ T cells in alopecia areata. Following extraction, RNA underwent reverse transcription to cDNA, which served as the sequencing template. The method was immunoSEQ multiplex PCR; TCRdb's version includes in-frame clones alone and lacks a portion of them. The sample yields 150,000 to 200,000 clones, about 71% seen once. The treatment is: oral pan-JAK inhibitor, 5-10 mg twice daily. Sequencing was performed on CD4+ T cells sorted from blood, taken at week 4, from a patient treated with tofacitinib. The receptors were sampled from a human donor with alopecia areata.

This chain connects TRBV25-1 to TRBJ1-2; 9 bases agree with TRBD1. With 3 bases clipped from V and 4 bases from J, the junction kept 9 bases outside the gene matches. The germline V gene encodes CDR1 MGHDK and CDR2 SYGVNS. This CDR3 comprises 16 residues. The CDR3 protein is CASSDPSTGGLYGYTF. The CDR3 region has the DNA TGTGCCAGCAGTGATCCTTCTACAGGGGGCCTCTATGGCTACACCTTC.

For this clone: Other DNA variants within this sample encode the same CDR3. The chain joins TRBV30 to TRBJ1-5; no reliable D call. Germline CDR1 is GTSNPN and CDR2 is SVGIG (reference sequence). The CDR3 runs to 12 residues. With 2 bases removed from V and 4 bases from J, the gap between germline ends came to 6 bases. As DNA, the CDR3 is TGTGCCTGGAGTCCCGGGAATCAGCCCCAGCATTTT. The encoded protein is CAWSPGNQPQHF.

The chain links TRBV5-1 to TRBJ2-7; D possibly matches TRBD1 or TRBD2 (5 bases each). V was cut by 0 bases and J by 8 bases, with 15 bases left in between. Looked up from germline, CDR1 is SGHRS and CDR2 is YFSETQ. The CDR3 runs 14 residues. CDR3 in amino acids: CASSLARVGEQQYF. The CDR3 DNA reads as TGCGCCAGCAGCTTGGCCAGGGTGGGGGAGCAGCAGTACTTC.

This clone was seen more than once but under ten times. The genes are TRBV18 and TRBJ1-4; D is unresolved. Between the trimmed V and J ends, which lost 3 bases and 10 bases, there was a span of 12 bases. The CDR3 consists of 13 residues. The V gene's germline CDR1 is KGHSH and CDR2 LQKENI. This chain's CDR3 is CASSPAAGPKLFF. CDR3 bases: TGTGCCAGCTCACCTGCGGCGGGTCCAAAACTGTTTTTT.

The genes are TRBV15 and TRBJ2-7; the D is unclear. Trimming cost V 0 bases and J 5 bases, with 14 bases left between them. There are 15 residues in the CDR3. Looked up from germline, CDR1 is LNHNV and CDR2 is YYDKDF (reference sequence). The CDR3 protein is CATSRELVDRNEQYF. In nucleotides, the CDR3 is TGTGCCACCAGCAGAGAGTTGGTGGATCGGAACGAGCAGTACTTC.

J is TRBJ1-6 and V is TRBV6-5, with D perhaps matching TRBD1 (6 bases). The germline V gene encodes CDR1 MNHEY and CDR2 SVGAGI. The V end was cut by 6 bases, the J end by 12 bases, with 12 bases between. This CDR3 spans 12 amino acids. The CDR3 loop reads CASRSAGEPLHF. The CDR3, as DNA: TGTGCCAGCAGGAGTGCAGGGGAACCCCTCCACTTT.

The CDR3 sequence is CASSLTGTGSYEQYF. The CDR3 DNA is TGTGCCAGCAGTTTAACCGGGACAGGCTCCTACGAGCAGTACTTC. The chain combines TRBV27 with TRBJ2-7; 8 positions match TRBD1. This CDR3 is 15 amino acids long. J gave up 0 bases and V 2 bases, and 3 bases lay outside the gene matches. Per germline, CDR1 MNHEY and CDR2 SMNVEV (reference sequence).

The chain combines TRBV5-1 with TRBJ1-1, with 8 bases identical to TRBD1. The junction had 7 bases not matched to a gene; V was cut back by 1 base and J by 5 bases. CDR1 and CDR2 (germline): SGHRS, YFSETQ. CDR3 length: 15 amino acids. Written as DNA, the CDR3 is TGCGCCAGCAGCTTGTGGGCAGGGGGCCAGACTGAAGCTTTCTTT. Translation gives CASSLWAGGQTEAFF.

The V gene is TRBV5-1, the J gene TRBJ2-1; TRBD2 aligns across 8 bases. Germline CDR1 is SGHRS and CDR2 is YFSETQ. Germline trimming cut 2 bases from V and 11 bases from J; bases unmatched to any gene: 12. CDR3 length: 15 amino acids. This CDR3 is CASSLPGLDNPKQFF. In nucleotides, the CDR3 is TGCGCCAGCAGCTTACCGGGACTAGACAACCCTAAGCAGTTCTTC.

For this clone: This sequence may be a read error, since a much larger clone differs from it by one base. The genes are TRBV9 and TRBJ1-2, with 9 bases fitting TRBD1. This CDR3 region has 13 residues. V dropped 3 bases and J dropped 4; count of bases not matched to a gene: 1. Looked up from germline, CDR1 is SGDLS and CDR2 is YYNGEE. This CDR3 reads CASSGQGGYGYTF. The CDR3 bases are TGTGCCAGCAGCGGACAGGGGGGCTATGGCTACACCTTC.

The rearrangement uses TRBV6-6 and TRBJ2-2; D possibly corresponds to TRBD1 (5 bases). In germline, CDR1 is MNHNY, CDR2 SVGAGI (reference sequence). The CDR3 is 13 residues long. The germline V and J ends were trimmed by 5 bases and 6 bases, with 10 bases remaining between them. CDR3 coding DNA: TGTGCCAGCAGTCAACAGGCTGCCGGGGAGCTGTTTTTT. Its protein is CASSQQAAGELFF.

The chain recombines TRBV4-2 with TRBJ2-3; 8 nucleotides agree with TRBD1. Trimming cost V 3 bases and J 4 bases; bases outside gene matches: 9. Germline-derived CDR1 and CDR2 are LGHNA and YNFKEQ. The CDR3 spans 16 residues. CDR3 coding DNA: TGTGCCAGCAGCCACTCACACAGGGGGGTCGCAGATACGCAGTATTTT. Translated: CASSHSHRGVADTQYF.

The V and J genes are TRBV11-2 and TRBJ1-1; D remains unclear. The V gene lost 2 bases and the J gene lost 4 bases, with 8 bases spanning the gap. The CDR3 totals 13 residues. Germline lookup yields CDR1 SGHAT and CDR2 FQNNGV. CDR3 nucleotides: TGTGCCAGCAGCTTAACTCCGGGCACTGAAGCTTTCTTT. It specifies CASSLTPGTEAFF.

V gene TRBV30 combines with J gene TRBJ1-1; D ambiguous. V was pared by 0 bases and J by 5 bases, with 10 bases between. Germline values: CDR1 GTSNPN, CDR2 SVGIG (reference sequence). The CDR3 is 13 amino acids. The chain's CDR3 is CAWSVLENTEAFF. The CDR3 DNA is TGTGCCTGGAGTGTACTGGAGAATACTGAAGCTTTCTTT.

The rearrangement joins TRBV9 to TRBJ2-5; the D gene could be TRBD1 or TRBD2 (6 bases each). Germline assignment: CDR1 SGDLS and CDR2 YYNGEE. CDR3 size: 15 residues. V was cut by 0 bases and J by 4 bases, with 13 bases left in between. Here the CDR3 DNA reads TGTGCCAGCAGCGTAGGGCTAGCGACAGGAGAGACCCAGTACTTC. It codes for CASSVGLATGETQYF. The variable domain in full, completed from reference TRBV9 and TRBJ2-5, reads DSGVTQTPKHLITATGQRVTLRCSPRSGDLSVYWYQQSLDQGLQFLIQYYNGEERAKGNILERFSAQQFPDLHSELNLSSLELGDSALYFCASSVGLATGETQYFGPGTRLLVL.

Only a few counts were recorded for this clone. J is TRBJ2-5 and V is TRBV10-2, with D possibly matching TRBD2 (5 bases). Germline V gene sequence: CDR1 WSHSY, CDR2 SAAADI. The germline V and J ends were trimmed by 3 bases and 1 base, with 12 bases remaining between them. The CDR3 consists of 15 residues. This chain's CDR3 is CASSDASSGQETQYF. CDR3 nucleotides: TGCGCCAGCAGTGACGCTAGCAGCGGCCAAGAGACCCAGTACTTC.

The chain uses TRBV15 and TRBJ2-7, with D tentatively TRBD1 (5 bases). Trimming shortened V by 0 bases and J by 3 bases, and 6 bases separated the two germline ends. Germline V gene lookup returns CDR1 LNHNV and CDR2 YYDKDF (reference sequence). The CDR3 is made up of 13 amino acids. The DNA for the CDR3 is TGTGCCACCAGCAGAGATACAGGCTACGAGCAGTACTTC. As protein: CATSRDTGYEQYF.

The rearrangement links TRBV5-1 to TRBJ2-7; TRBD1 aligns across 10 bases. Germline V gene data show CDR1 as SGHRS and CDR2 as YFSETQ. With V trimmed by 0 bases and J by 3 bases, 3 bases remained unmatched. This CDR3 comprises 15 residues. The CDR3 region is CASSLVRDRGYEQYF. CDR3 nucleotides: TGCGCCAGCAGCTTGGTCCGGGACAGGGGCTACGAGCAGTACTTC. The whole variable domain, remainder taken from reference TRBV5-1 and TRBJ2-7, is KAGVTQTPRYLIKTRGQQVTLSCSPISGHRSVSWYQQTPGQGLQFLFEYFSETQRNKGNFPGRFSGRQFSNSRSEMNVSTLELGDSALYLCASSLVRDRGYEQYFGPGTRLTVT.

The chain employs TRBV30 and TRBJ2-7; 8 nucleotides match TRBD1. The CDR3 extends over 12 amino acids. CDR1 and CDR2 (germline): GTSNPN, SVGIG (reference sequence). V gave up 2 bases and J gave up 8 bases; unmatched junction bases: 5. This chain's CDR3 is CAWSKTGAQQYF. CDR3 bases: TGTGCCTGGAGTAAGACAGGGGCCCAGCAGTACTTC.

The chain links TRBV10-3 to TRBJ2-5; 10 bases are a match to TRBD1. The germline V gene encodes CDR1 ENHRY and CDR2 SYGVKD. The CDR3 has 14 residues. Trimming at V came to 6 bases and at J to 5 bases, leaving 6 bases not matched to a gene. The CDR3 spells CAISRDRGYETQYF. The DNA of the CDR3 is TGTGCCATCAGCCGGGACAGGGGATACGAGACCCAGTACTTC.

The chain carries TRBV30 and TRBJ1-2; D is perhaps TRBD1 (6 bases). V was cut by 4 bases and J by 4 bases, with 13 bases left in between. The CDR3 is 13 residues long. Germline V gene sequence: CDR1 GTSNPN, CDR2 SVGIG (reference sequence). The CDR3 coding sequence is TGTGCCTGGACGAAGACAGGAGCCTATGGCTACACCTTC. Encoded protein: CAWTKTGAYGYTF.

This rearrangement joins TRBV27 to TRBJ1-1; weak D call: TRBD1 (6 bases). The length of the CDR3 is 14 residues. V dropped 7 bases and J dropped 3 bases, with 15 bases sitting between them. Per the germline V gene, CDR1 is MNHEY and CDR2 is SMNVEV (reference sequence). The CDR3 loop reads CASNRPWTDTEAFF. The CDR3, as DNA: TGTGCCAGCAATCGACCTTGGACAGACACTGAAGCTTTCTTT.

The J gene is TRBJ1-2, the V gene TRBV5-1; TRBD1 might be the D (5 bases). The CDR3 contains 12 residues. Trimming took 4 bases from V and 2 from J, leaving 6 bases between them. CDR1 is SGHRS, CDR2 YFSETQ, per germline. The CDR3 coding sequence is TGCGCCAGCAGCGAGGGGAACTATGGCTACACCTTC. Its translation: CASSEGNYGYTF.

The genes are TRBV9 and TRBJ1-5; 7 bases map to TRBD1. Germline V lookup: CDR1 SGDLS, CDR2 YYNGEE. The V and J ends lost 4 bases and 5 bases, in that order; junction bases with no gene match: 6. This CDR3 is built from 14 residues. CDR3 protein: CASSRQGFDQPQHF. The CDR3 DNA is TGTGCCAGCAGCAGACAGGGTTTTGATCAGCCCCAGCATTTT.

This clone occurred a few times. The V gene is TRBV30, the J gene TRBJ1-1; 7 bases line up with TRBD1. Germline-derived CDR1 and CDR2 are GTSNPN and SVGIG (reference sequence). The CDR3 is 14 residues long. V dropped 0 bases and J dropped 4; count of bases not matched to a gene: 5. The CDR3 region has the DNA TGTGCCTGGAGTGTTGAGGGGGCCCGCACTGAAGCTTTCTTT. This encodes CAWSVEGARTEAFF.